The 5 T cell receptor beta chains given below trace back to one sample, sequenced in a study of Graves' ophthalmopathy and Graves' hyperthyroidism. RNA transcripts were the template, and TCR beta CDR3 regions were amplified from them. Second-round multiplex PCR came after first-round RT-PCR with HTBI primers. A single record per CDR3 protein comes from TCRdb applying MiXCR to the multiplex PCR reads. This table holds fewer than 400,000 distinct CDR3 sequences, around 20% found once. The specimen sequenced was peripheral blood. All receptors derive from a woman aged 18-29 years with Graves' ophthalmopathy.

This clonotype occurred many times. The V call is TRBV28, the J call TRBJ2-7; tentatively, D is TRBD1 (6 bases). Germline V gene data show CDR1 as MDHEN and CDR2 as SYDVKM. Trimming cost V 6 bases and J 2 bases, with 14 bases left between them. The CDR3 contains 14 residues. The CDR3 region is CASRSRDNPYEQYF. In nucleotides, the CDR3 is TGTGCCAGCAGATCCCGGGACAACCCCTACGAGCAGTACTTC.

This clonotype was recorded many times. The chain uses TRBV28 and TRBJ2-5; 7 nucleotides line up with TRBD2. The CDR3 loop spans 15 amino acids. From germline, CDR1 is MDHEN and CDR2 SYDVKM. The ends lost 2 bases at V and 5 bases at J; junction bases unmatched: 8. The DNA for the CDR3 is TGTGCCAGCAGTTTACACCCAGTGGGAGGGGAGACCCAGTACTTC. Translation: CASSLHPVGGETQYF. The entire variable domain, with the rest obtained from reference TRBV28 and TRBJ2-5, is as follows: DVKVTQSSRYLVKRTGEKVFLECVQDMDHENMFWYRQDPGLGLRLIYFSYDVKMKEKGDIPEGYSVSREKKERFSLILESASTNQTSMYLCASSLHPVGGETQYFGPGTRLLVL.

This clonotype was recorded many times. This chain joins TRBV18 and TRBJ2-5; TRBD2 agrees at 13 bases. Per germline, CDR1 KGHSH and CDR2 LQKENI. The ends lost 3 bases at V and 0 bases at J; junction bases unmatched: 4. CDR3 size: 17 residues. The CDR3 DNA reads as TGTGCCAGCTCACCGGGACTAGCGGGGATGTACCAAGAGACCCAGTACTTC. Its protein is CASSPGLAGMYQETQYF.

The table lists this clonotype with many counts. The chain is built from TRBV27 and TRBJ1-1; D remains unclear. CDR1 is MNHEY and CDR2 is SMNVEV in the germline V gene (reference sequence). The CDR3 is 15 amino acids. V was pared by 4 bases and J by 0 bases, with 12 bases between. Here the CDR3 DNA reads TGTGCCAGCAGTTACCGCTGGGGAATGAACACTGAAGCTTTCTTT. Translation: CASSYRWGMNTEAFF.

There are many counts of this clonotype. The rearrangement links TRBV7-8 to TRBJ2-5, with a possible D match to TRBD2 (5 bases). CDR1 SGHVS and CDR2 FQNEAQ come from the germline V gene. V was trimmed by 5 bases and J by 5 bases, leaving 21 bases between them. CDR3 size: 16 residues. In DNA form, the CDR3 reads TGTGCCAGCAGCCCGAAGACACACCATAGGGAGGAGACCCAGTACTTC. Translation: CASSPKTHHREETQYF. The variable domain in full, with the rest retrieved from reference TRBV7-8 and TRBJ2-5, is GAGVSQSPRYKVAKRGQDVALRCDPISGHVSLFWYQQALGQGPEFLTYFQNEAQLDKSGLPSDRFFAERPEGSVSTLKIQRTQQEDSAVYLCASSPKTHHREETQYFGPGTRLLVL.